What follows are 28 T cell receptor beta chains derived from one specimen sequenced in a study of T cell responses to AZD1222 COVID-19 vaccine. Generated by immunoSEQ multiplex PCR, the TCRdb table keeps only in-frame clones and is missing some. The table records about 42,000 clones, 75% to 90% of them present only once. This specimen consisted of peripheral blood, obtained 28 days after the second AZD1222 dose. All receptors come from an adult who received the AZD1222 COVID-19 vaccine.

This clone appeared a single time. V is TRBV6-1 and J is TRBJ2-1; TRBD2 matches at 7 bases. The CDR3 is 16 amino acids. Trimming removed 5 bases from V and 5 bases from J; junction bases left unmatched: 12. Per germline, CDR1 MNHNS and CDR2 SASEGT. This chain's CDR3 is CASSKGLAVSDNEQFF. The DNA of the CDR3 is TGTGCCAGCAGTAAAGGGCTAGCGGTATCCGACAATGAGCAGTTCTTC.

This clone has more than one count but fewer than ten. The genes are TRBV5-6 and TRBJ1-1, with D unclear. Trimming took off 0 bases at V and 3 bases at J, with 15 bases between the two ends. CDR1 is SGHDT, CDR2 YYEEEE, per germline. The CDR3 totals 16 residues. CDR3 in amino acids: CASSLGGSGVHTEAFF. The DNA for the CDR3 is TGTGCCAGCAGCTTGGGGGGAAGTGGAGTGCACACTGAAGCTTTCTTT.

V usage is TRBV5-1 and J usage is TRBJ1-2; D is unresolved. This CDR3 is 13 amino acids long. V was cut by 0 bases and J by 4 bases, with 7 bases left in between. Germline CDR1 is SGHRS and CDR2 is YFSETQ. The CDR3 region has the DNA TGCGCCAGCAGCTTGGTCGGAGGCTATGGCTACACCTTC. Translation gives CASSLVGGYGYTF.

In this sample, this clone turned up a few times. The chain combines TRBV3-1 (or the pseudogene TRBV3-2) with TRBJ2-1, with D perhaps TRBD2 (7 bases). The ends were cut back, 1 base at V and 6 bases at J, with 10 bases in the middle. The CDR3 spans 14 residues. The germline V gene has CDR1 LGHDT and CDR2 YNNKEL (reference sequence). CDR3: CASSQVGGGNEQFF. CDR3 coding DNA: TGTGCCAGCAGCCAAGTGGGAGGGGGCAATGAGCAGTTCTTC.

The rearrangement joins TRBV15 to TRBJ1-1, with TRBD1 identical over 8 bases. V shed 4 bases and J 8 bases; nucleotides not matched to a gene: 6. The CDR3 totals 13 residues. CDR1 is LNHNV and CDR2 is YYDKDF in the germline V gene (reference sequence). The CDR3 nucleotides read TGTGCCACCAGCACCAGCGGGACAGGAGAAGCTTTCTTT. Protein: CATSTSGTGEAFF.

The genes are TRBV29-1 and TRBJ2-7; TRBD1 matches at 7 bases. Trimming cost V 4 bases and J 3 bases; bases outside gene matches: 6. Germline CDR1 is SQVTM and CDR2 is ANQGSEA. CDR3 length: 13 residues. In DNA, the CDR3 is TGCAGCGTTGCCGGACAGGAACTCTACGAGCAGTACTTC. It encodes CSVAGQELYEQYF.

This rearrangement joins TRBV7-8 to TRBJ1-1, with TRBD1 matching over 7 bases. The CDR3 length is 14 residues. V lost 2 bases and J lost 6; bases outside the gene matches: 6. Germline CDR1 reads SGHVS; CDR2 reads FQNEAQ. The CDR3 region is CASSLYPGTAEAFF. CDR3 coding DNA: TGTGCCAGCAGCTTATATCCCGGGACAGCTGAAGCTTTCTTT.

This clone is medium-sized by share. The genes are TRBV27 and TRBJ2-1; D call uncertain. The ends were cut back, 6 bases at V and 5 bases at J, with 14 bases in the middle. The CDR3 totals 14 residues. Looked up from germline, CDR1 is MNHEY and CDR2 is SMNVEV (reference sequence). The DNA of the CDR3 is TGTGCCAGCAGGATAGGGCCAGCCAACAATGAGCAGTTCTTC. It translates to CASRIGPANNEQFF.

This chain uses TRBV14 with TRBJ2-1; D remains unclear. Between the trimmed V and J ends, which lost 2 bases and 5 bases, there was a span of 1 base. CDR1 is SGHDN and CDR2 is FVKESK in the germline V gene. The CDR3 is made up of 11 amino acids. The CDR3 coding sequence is TGTGCCAGCAGCCAACACAATGAGCAGTTCTTC. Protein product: CASSQHNEQFF.

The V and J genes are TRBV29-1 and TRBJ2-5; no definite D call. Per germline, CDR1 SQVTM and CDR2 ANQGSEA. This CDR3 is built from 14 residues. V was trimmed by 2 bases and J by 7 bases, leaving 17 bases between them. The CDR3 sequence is CSVEMRPNVGTQYF. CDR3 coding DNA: TGCAGCGTTGAAATGAGACCAAACGTTGGGACCCAGTACTTC.

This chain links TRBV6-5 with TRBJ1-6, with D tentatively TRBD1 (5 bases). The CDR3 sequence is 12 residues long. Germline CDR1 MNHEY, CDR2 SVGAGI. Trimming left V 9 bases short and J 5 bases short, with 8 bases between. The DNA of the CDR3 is TGTGCCAGTGGGACCGATAATTCACCCCTCCACTTT. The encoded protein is CASGTDNSPLHF.

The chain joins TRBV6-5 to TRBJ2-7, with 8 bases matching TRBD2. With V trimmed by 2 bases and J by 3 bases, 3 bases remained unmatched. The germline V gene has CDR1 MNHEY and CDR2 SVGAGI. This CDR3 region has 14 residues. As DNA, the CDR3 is TGTGCCAGCAGTTACGCGGGGGGACGCTACGAGCAGTACTTC. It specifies CASSYAGGRYEQYF.

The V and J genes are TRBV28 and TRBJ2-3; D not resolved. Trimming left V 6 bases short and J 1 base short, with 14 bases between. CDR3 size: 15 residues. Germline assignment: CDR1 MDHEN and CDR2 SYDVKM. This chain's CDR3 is CASRGWNVRTDTQYF. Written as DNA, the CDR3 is TGTGCCAGCAGGGGGTGGAACGTCCGCACAGATACGCAGTATTTT.

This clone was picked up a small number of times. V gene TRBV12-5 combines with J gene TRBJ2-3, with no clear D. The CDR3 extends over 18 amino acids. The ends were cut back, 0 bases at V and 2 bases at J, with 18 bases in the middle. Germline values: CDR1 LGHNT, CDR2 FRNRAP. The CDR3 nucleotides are TGTGCTAGTGGTTTGGTATCCCCACTTCAACTTATCACAGATACGCAGTATTTT. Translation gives CASGLVSPLQLITDTQYF.

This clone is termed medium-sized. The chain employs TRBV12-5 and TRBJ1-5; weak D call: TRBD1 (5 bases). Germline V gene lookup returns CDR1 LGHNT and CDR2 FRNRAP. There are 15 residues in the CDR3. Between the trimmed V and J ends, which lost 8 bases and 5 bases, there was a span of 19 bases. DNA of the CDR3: TGTGCTAGTAAGGGGACCACGACCTCTGATCAGCCCCAGCATTTT. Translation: CASKGTTTSDQPQHF.

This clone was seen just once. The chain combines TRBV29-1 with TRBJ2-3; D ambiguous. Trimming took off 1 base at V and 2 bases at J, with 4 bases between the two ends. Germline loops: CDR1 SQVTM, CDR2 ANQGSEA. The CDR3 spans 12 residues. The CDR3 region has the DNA TGCAGCGTTGAAGGTAACACAGATACGCAGTATTTT. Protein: CSVEGNTDTQYF.

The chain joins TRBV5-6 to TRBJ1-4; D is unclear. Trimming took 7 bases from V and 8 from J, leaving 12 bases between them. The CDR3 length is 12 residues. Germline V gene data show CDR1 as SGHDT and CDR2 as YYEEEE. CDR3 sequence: CASGPVGEKLFF. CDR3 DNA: TGTGCCAGCGGACCGGTCGGGGAAAAACTGTTTTTT.

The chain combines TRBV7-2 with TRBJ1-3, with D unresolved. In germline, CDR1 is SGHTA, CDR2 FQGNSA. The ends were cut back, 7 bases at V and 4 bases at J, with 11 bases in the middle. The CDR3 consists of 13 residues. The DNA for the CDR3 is TGTGCCAGCACTACGGGAACCGGAAACACCATATATTTT. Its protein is CASTTGTGNTIYF.

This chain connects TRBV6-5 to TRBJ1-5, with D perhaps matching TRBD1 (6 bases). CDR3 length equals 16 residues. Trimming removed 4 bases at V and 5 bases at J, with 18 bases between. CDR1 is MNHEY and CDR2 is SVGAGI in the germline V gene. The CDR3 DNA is TGTGCCAGCAGTTTGGAAAGACAGGCTTTAGATCAGCCCCAGCATTTT. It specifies CASSLERQALDQPQHF.

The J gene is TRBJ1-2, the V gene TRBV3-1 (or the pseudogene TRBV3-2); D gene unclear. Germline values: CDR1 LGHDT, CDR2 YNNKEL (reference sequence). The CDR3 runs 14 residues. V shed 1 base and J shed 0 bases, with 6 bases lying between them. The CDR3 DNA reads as TGTGCCAGCAGCCAAGGGAGCACTAACTATGGCTACACCTTC. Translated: CASSQGSTNYGYTF.

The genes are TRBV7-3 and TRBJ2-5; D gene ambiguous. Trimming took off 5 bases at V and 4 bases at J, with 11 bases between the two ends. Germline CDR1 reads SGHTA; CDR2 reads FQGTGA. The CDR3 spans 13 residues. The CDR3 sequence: CASSPRGLETQYF. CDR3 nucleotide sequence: TGTGCCAGCAGCCCTAGAGGCCTAGAGACCCAGTACTTC.

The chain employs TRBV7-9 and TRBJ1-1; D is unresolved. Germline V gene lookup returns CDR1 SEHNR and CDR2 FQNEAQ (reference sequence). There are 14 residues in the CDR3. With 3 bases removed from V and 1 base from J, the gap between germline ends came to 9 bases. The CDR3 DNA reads TGTGCCAGCAGCTTTCACGGTGGGAACACTGAAGCTTTCTTT. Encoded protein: CASSFHGGNTEAFF.

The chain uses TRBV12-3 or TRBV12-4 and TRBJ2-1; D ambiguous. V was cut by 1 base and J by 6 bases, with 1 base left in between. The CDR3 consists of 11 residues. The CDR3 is CASSLVNEQFF. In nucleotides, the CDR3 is TGTGCCAGCAGTTTAGTCAATGAGCAGTTCTTC.

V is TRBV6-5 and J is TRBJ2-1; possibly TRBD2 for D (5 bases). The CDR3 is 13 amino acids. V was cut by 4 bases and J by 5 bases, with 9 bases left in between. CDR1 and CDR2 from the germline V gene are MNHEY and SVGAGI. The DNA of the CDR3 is TGTGCCAGCAGTTGGTGGGGAGACAATGAGCAGTTCTTC. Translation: CASSWWGDNEQFF.

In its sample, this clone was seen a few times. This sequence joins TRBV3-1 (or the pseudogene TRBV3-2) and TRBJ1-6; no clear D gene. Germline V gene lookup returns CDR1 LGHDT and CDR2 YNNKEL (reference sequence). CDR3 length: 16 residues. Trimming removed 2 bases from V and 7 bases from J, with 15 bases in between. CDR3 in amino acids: CASSQLSMGNNSPLHF. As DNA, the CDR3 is TGTGCCAGCAGCCAACTCTCGATGGGCAACAATTCACCCCTCCACTTT.

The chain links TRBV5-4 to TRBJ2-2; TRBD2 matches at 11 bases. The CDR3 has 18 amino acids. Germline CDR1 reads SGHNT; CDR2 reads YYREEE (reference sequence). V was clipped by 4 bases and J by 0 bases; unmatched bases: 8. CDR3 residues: CASSPPGLAAANTGELFF. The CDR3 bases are TGTGCCAGCAGCCCACCGGGACTAGCGGCCGCGAACACCGGGGAGCTGTTTTTT. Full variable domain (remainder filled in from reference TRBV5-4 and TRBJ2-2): ETGVTQSPTHLIKTRGQQVTLRCSSQSGHNTVSWYQQALGQGPQFIFQYYREEENGRGNFPPRFSGLQFPNYSSELNVNALELDDSALYLCASSPPGLAAANTGELFFGEGSRLTVL.

CDR3 DNA sequence: TGTGCCAGCAGTTTATCGGGACAGGGGAAACTGTTTTTT. As protein: CASSLSGQGKLFF. The genes are TRBV12-3 or TRBV12-4 and TRBJ1-4; 10 nucleotides agree with TRBD1. V dropped 2 bases and J dropped 11; count of bases not matched to a gene: 2. The CDR3 length is 13 residues.

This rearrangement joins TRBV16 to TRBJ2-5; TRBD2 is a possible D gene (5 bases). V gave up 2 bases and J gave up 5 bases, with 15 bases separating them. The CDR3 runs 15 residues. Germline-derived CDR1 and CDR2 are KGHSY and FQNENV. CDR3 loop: CASSQRPTRGETQYF. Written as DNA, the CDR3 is TGTGCCAGCAGCCAAAGGCCCACTAGAGGGGAGACCCAGTACTTC.